This T cell receptor (beta chain) was identified in a study of T cells after yellow fever vaccination. Findings of the study overall: Booster samples showed a return of most primary-vaccination clones (approximately 95% CD4, 80% to 90% CD8).

CDR3 length: 15 amino acids. V gave up 1 base and J gave up 0 bases, with 10 bases separating them. Germline V gene lookup returns CDR1 SGHTA and CDR2 FQGNSA. TCRdb itself ran the 5' RACE reads through MiXCR, one entry per CDR3 protein. In the table there are fewer than 150,000 distinct CDR3 sequences, around 7.7% of which are singletons. This clonotype has ten or more counts. As yet, its antigen is unknown. This TCR derives from a man aged 30 to 39 who received the YFV17D yellow fever vaccine. This specimen was CD4+ T cells sorted from PBMCs, taken 5 days after the yellow fever booster vaccination. The chain combines TRBV7-2 with TRBJ2-7; TRBD2 is a possible D gene (5 bases). DNA for the CDR3: TGTGCCAGCAGCTTAGTCCCGGGGAGCTCCTACGAGCAGTACTTC. Amino acid sequence: CASSLVPGSSYEQYF.